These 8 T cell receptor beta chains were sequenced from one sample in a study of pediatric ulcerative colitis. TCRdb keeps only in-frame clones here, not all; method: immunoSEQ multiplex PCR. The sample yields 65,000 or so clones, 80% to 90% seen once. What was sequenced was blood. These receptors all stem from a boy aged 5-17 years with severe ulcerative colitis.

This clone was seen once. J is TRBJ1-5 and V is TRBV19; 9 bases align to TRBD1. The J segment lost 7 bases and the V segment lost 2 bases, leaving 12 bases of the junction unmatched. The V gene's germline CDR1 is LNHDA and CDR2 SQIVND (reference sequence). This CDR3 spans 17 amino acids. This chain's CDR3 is CASSIFSGQGSGQPQHF. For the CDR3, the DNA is TGTGCCAGTAGTATATTCTCGGGACAGGGTTCGGGGCAGCCCCAGCATTTT. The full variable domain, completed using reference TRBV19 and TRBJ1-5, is DGGITQSPKYLFRKEGQNVTLSCEQNLNHDAMYWYRQDPGQGLRLIYYSQIVNDFQKGDIAEGYSVSREKKESFPLTVTSAQKNPTAFYLCASSIFSGQGSGQPQHFGDGTRLSIL.

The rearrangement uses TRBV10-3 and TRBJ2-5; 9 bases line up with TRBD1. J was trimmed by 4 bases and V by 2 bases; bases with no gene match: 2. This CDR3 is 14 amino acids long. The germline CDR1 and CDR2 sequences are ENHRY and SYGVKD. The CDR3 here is CAISEEDRGETQYF. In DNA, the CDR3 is TGTGCCATCAGTGAGGAGGACAGGGGAGAGACCCAGTACTTC.

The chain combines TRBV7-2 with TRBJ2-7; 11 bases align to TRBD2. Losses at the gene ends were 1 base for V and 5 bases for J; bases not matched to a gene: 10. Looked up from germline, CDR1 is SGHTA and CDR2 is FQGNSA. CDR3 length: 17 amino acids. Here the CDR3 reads CASSLGTSGSLEDEQYF. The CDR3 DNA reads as TGTGCCAGCAGCTTAGGGACTAGCGGGTCTTTAGAAGACGAGCAGTACTTC.

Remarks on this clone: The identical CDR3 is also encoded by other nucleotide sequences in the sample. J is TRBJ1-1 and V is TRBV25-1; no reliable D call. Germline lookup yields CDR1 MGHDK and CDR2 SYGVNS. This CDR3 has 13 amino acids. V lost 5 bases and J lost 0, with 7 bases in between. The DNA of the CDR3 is TGTGCCAGCAGTCCCGGTCTGAACACTGAAGCTTTCTTT. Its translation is CASSPGLNTEAFF.

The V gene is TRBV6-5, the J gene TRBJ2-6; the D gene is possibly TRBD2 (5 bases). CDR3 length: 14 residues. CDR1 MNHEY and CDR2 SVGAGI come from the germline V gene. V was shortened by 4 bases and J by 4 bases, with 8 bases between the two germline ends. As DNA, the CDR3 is TGTGCCAGCAGTTCTCTAGCCGGGGCCAACGTCCTGACTTTC. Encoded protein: CASSSLAGANVLTF.

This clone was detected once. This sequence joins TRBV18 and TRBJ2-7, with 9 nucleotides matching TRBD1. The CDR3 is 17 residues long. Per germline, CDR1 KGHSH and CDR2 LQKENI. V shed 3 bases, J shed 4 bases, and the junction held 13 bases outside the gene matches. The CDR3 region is CASSPLAQGAVGYEQYF. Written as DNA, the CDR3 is TGTGCCAGCTCACCCCTCGCACAGGGGGCGGTTGGATACGAGCAGTACTTC. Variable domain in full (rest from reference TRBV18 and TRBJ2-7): NAGVMQNPRHLVRRRGQEARLRCSPMKGHSHVYWYRQLPEEGLKFMVYLQKENIIDESGMPKERFSAEFPKEGPSILRIQQVVRGDSAAYFCASSPLAQGAVGYEQYFGPGTRLTVT.

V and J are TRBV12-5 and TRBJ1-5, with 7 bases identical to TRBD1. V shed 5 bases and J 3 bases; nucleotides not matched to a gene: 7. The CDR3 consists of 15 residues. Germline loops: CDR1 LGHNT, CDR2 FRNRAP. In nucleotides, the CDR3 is TGTGCTAGTGGTATTGACAGGGCCTTCAATCAGCCCCAGCATTTT. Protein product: CASGIDRAFNQPQHF.

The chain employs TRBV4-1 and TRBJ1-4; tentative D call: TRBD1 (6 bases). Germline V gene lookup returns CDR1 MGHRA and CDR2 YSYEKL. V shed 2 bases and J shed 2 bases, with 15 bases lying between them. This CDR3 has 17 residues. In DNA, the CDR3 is TGCGCCAGCAGCCAATACCGTAATCAGGGGACTAATGAAAAACTGTTTTTT. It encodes CASSQYRNQGTNEKLFF.